This TCR beta chain is drawn from a study of T cells expressing NK-cell markers. In the study overall: It was from sorted CD3+CD56+NKG2C+, CD3+CD56+NKG2C- and CD3+CD56-NKG2C+ T cells that TCR beta repertoires came. Most of the eight sequenced donors were HCMV-seropositive; one was seronegative.

Germline V CDR1 and CDR2: GTSNPN, SVGIG (reference sequence). CDR3 length equals 14 residues. General study findings and limits: What remained unclear was the HCMV specificity of expanded NKG2C+ T cell clones.

Comment on this clonotype: As yet, its antigen is unknown.

TCR beta libraries carry UMIs added by 5'RACE template switching. TCRdb reanalyzed the 5' RACE reads and collapses them to one entry per CDR3 protein, without DNA. Across about 160,000 distinct CDR3 sequences, the top ten clones capture about 18% of the sample. The TCR sequence derives from a woman aged 18 to 75 in good health. The rearrangement links TRBV30 to TRBJ2-2; the TRBD1 assignment by TCRdb is unverifiable without DNA. The sample consisted of blood T cells: a sorted CD56 or NKG2C T cell subset, CD4+ or CD8+ T cells, or bulk PBMC T cells (not recorded which). The CDR3 spells CAWSSGTDTGELFF.